This paragraph reports one TCR beta chain. This entry belongs to a study of tumour-infiltrating T cells in Burkitt lymphoma. On the study more broadly: Repertoire clonality predicted overall and progression-free survival.

Sequenced by immunoSEQ multiplex PCR; TCRdb stores in-frame clones only, minus some. There are just under 4,500 clones in the sample; roughly four fifths occur only once, and more than 9.5% lies in the top ten. There are 15 residues in the CDR3. Germline CDR1 is MDHEN and CDR2 is SYDVKM. Deletions cut 1 base from V and 2 bases from J, with 10 bases between. Sequenced material: tumor tissue. The receptor comes from a human donor with diffuse large B-cell lymphoma. Some clones in this sample may be carry-over from other donors' samples. The chain recombines TRBV28 with TRBJ2-3; D may correspond to TRBD1 or TRBD2 (5 bases each). DNA of the CDR3: TGTGCCAGCAGTTTATATGGGGGAAACACAGATACGCAGTATTTT. Amino acids: CASSLYGGNTDTQYF.